These 23 T cell receptor beta chains share one sample of origin, sequenced in a study of neurological immune-mediated disorders. TCRdb redid the calling of the 5' RACE reads with MiXCR, one entry per CDR3 protein. The data show 45,000 or so distinct CDR3 sequences, approximately 3% seen once. The sample consisted of PBMCs. The receptors were gathered from a woman aged 45-59 years with multiple sclerosis.

This clonotype was observed many times. This chain joins TRBV3-1 and TRBJ2-1; D is unresolved. This CDR3 is 13 amino acids long. Trimming left V 2 bases short and J 2 bases short, with 4 bases between. CDR1 and CDR2 (germline): LGHDT, YNNKEL (reference sequence). The CDR3 protein is CASSQSPYNEQFF. The CDR3 DNA reads TGTGCCAGCAGCCAAAGCCCCTACAATGAGCAGTTCTTC.

This clonotype was seen repeatedly, ten times or more. The chain employs TRBV5-4 and TRBJ2-2; TRBD2 matches at 12 bases. The V and J ends lost 4 bases and 3 bases, in that order; junction bases with no gene match: 7. The CDR3 is 17 amino acids. Looked up from germline, CDR1 is SGHNT and CDR2 is YYREEE (reference sequence). CDR3 sequence (DNA): TGTGCCAGCAGCAAGACTAGCGGGAGTATTTACACCGGGGAGCTGTTTTTT. Amino acid sequence: CASSKTSGSIYTGELFF.

This clonotype was observed many times. The genes are TRBV9 and TRBJ1-2; 8 nucleotides agree with TRBD1. V shed 0 bases, J shed 4 bases, and the junction held 5 bases outside the gene matches. The CDR3 is made up of 15 amino acids. The germline gives CDR1 SGDLS, CDR2 YYNGEE. The CDR3 is CASSVGWTGRYGYTF. CDR3 coding DNA: TGTGCCAGCAGCGTAGGGTGGACAGGGCGCTATGGCTACACCTTC.

This clonotype was recorded many times. The chain carries TRBV20-1 and TRBJ2-7; unclear D gene. The CDR3 length is 12 residues. Germline V gene sequence: CDR1 DFQATT, CDR2 SNEGSKA (reference sequence). Trimming left V 7 bases short and J 2 bases short, with 12 bases between. The CDR3 spells CSVAAATYEQYF. The CDR3 nucleotides read TGCAGTGTGGCGGCCGCAACCTACGAGCAGTACTTC.

This clonotype has at least ten counts. J is TRBJ2-7 and V is TRBV5-1, with 9 positions matching TRBD2. CDR3 length equals 15 residues. Germline V gene data show CDR1 as SGHRS and CDR2 as YFSETQ. J was trimmed by 5 bases and V by 2 bases; bases with no gene match: 8. The CDR3 DNA reads as TGCGCCAGCAGCTTACCTAGCGGGACTTTCGACGAGCAGTACTTC. This sequence encodes CASSLPSGTFDEQYF.

This clonotype was counted at least ten times. V gene TRBV20-1 combines with J gene TRBJ2-1; 8 nucleotides match TRBD2. The germline V gene encodes CDR1 DFQATT and CDR2 SNEGSKA (reference sequence). Unmatched junction bases numbered 17, after V lost 3 bases and J lost 10 bases. The CDR3 runs to 16 residues. CDR3 loop: CSARGMRGAIQEEQFF. Written as DNA, the CDR3 is TGCAGTGCTAGGGGTATGCGGGGGGCAATCCAGGAGGAGCAGTTCTTC.

This clonotype was seen at least ten times. The junction shows a germline mismatch at one end, possibly a read error. The rearrangement uses TRBV29-1 and TRBJ2-2, with D maybe TRBD2 (7 bases). The CDR3 consists of 15 residues. Germline V gives CDR1 SQVTM, CDR2 ANQGSEA. CDR3 sequence reads: CSVEGGGRMSGELFF. CDR3 coding DNA: TGCAGCGTAGAAGGGGGGGGGCGAATGTCCGGGGAGCTGTTTTTT.

This clonotype has ten or more counts. The chain joins TRBV5-1 to TRBJ1-1; D unclear. This CDR3 is built from 14 residues. V was clipped by 2 bases and J by 1 base, with 9 bases between them. Germline CDR1 is SGHRS and CDR2 is YFSETQ. The CDR3 region has the DNA TGCGCCAGCAGCTTTACTACAGAGAACACTGAAGCTTTCTTT. Protein product: CASSFTTENTEAFF.

This clonotype was picked up many times. This chain uses TRBV7-2 with TRBJ2-7; D might be TRBD1 (5 bases). V was shortened by 5 bases and J by 2 bases, with 16 bases between the two germline ends. CDR3 length equals 15 residues. The germline gives CDR1 SGHTA, CDR2 FQGNSA. For the CDR3, the DNA is TGTGCCAGCAGCAGAGAGGTGACAGAGACCTACGAGCAGTACTTC. Protein product: CASSREVTETYEQYF.

This clonotype was observed at least ten times. V is TRBV7-3 and J is TRBJ2-6, with D tentatively TRBD1 (5 bases). CDR3 length: 17 amino acids. Germline V gene lookup returns CDR1 SGHTA and CDR2 FQGTGA. Trimming shortened V by 2 bases and J by 0 bases, and 11 bases separated the two germline ends. This CDR3 reads CASSLLKGPSGANVLTF. CDR3 in DNA: TGTGCCAGCAGCTTACTGAAGGGGCCCTCTGGGGCCAACGTCCTGACTTTC. The full variable domain, its missing parts supplied by reference TRBV7-3 and TRBJ2-6, is GAGVSQTPSNKVTEKGKYVELRCDPISGHTALYWYRQSLGQGPEFLIYFQGTGAADDSGLPNDRFFAVRPEGSVSTLKIQRTERGDSAVYLCASSLLKGPSGANVLTFGAGSRLTVL.

This clonotype was counted at least ten times. V and J are TRBV2 and TRBJ1-6; tentatively, D is TRBD1 (5 bases). Looked up from germline, CDR1 is SNHLY and CDR2 is FYNNEI. The CDR3 is made up of 14 amino acids. V lost 10 bases and J lost 0, with 10 bases in between. CDR3 sequence (DNA): TGTGCCACCGGGGCGGGCTCCTATAATTCACCCCTCCACTTT. This codes for CATGAGSYNSPLHF.

As concerns this clonotype: At one end the junction does not follow the germline gene, possibly because of a read error. The J gene is TRBJ2-1, the V gene TRBV4-2; 7 nucleotides match TRBD2. This CDR3 is 15 amino acids long. CDR1 is LGHNA, CDR2 YNFKEQ, per germline. In DNA, the CDR3 is TGTGCCAGCAGTCAAGGAGCGGGGCGAAACAATGCGCAGTTCTTC. Amino acid sequence: CASSQGAGRNNAQFF.

This clonotype was observed many times. CDR3 in DNA: TGCGCCAGCAGTTTTGGGCCGGGGAGCACAGATACGCAGTATTTT. It is translated as CASSFGPGSTDTQYF. J is TRBJ2-3 and V is TRBV5-1; possible D gene TRBD2, 5 bases. Trimming stripped 5 bases from V and 0 bases from J, with 13 bases between. There are 15 residues in the CDR3. Germline-derived CDR1 and CDR2 are SGHRS and YFSETQ.

This clonotype appeared many times. This CDR3 reads CASSPLGQTNEKLFF. CDR3 nucleotides: TGCGCCAGCAGCCCGCTGGGACAGACTAATGAAAAACTGTTTTTT. The chain employs TRBV4-1 and TRBJ1-4, with 7 bases matching TRBD1. Germline V lookup: CDR1 MGHRA, CDR2 YSYEKL. Trimming cost V 4 bases and J 2 bases; bases outside gene matches: 4. The CDR3 loop spans 15 amino acids.

This clonotype was observed at least ten times. This chain connects TRBV29-1 to TRBJ2-3; no clear D. This CDR3 is built from 10 residues. Deletions cut 3 bases from V and 9 bases from J, with 7 bases between. The germline gives CDR1 SQVTM, CDR2 ANQGSEA. The CDR3 bases are TGCAGCGTTGAGGGAACCACGCAGTATTTT. The encoded protein is CSVEGTTQYF.

This clonotype was recorded at least ten times. This chain links TRBV11-3 with TRBJ2-7; 9 bases align to TRBD1. The germline gives CDR1 SGHNT, CDR2 YENEEA. This CDR3 has 14 amino acids. The junction had 9 bases not matched to a gene; V was cut back by 5 bases and J by 7 bases. The CDR3 nucleotides read TGTGCCAGCAGCCCGGGACAGGGTTCGTCAGAGCAGTACTTC. Protein sequence: CASSPGQGSSEQYF.

This clonotype was recorded many times. The genes are TRBV7-9 and TRBJ1-2; TRBD1 matches 7 bases. The germline gives CDR1 SEHNR, CDR2 FQNEAQ (reference sequence). Unmatched junction bases numbered 7, after V lost 5 bases and J lost 1 base. The CDR3 consists of 15 residues. CDR3 in amino acids: CASSRDRVVNYGYTF. In nucleotides, the CDR3 is TGTGCCAGCAGCCGAGACAGGGTTGTTAACTATGGCTACACCTTC.

This clonotype was seen a handful of times. The V gene is TRBV7-6, the J gene TRBJ2-1; tentative D call: TRBD2 (5 bases). The V gene's germline CDR1 is SGHVS and CDR2 FNYEAQ. V lost 5 bases and J 4 bases, leaving 15 bases between the germline ends. The CDR3 has 15 amino acids. CDR3 protein: CASSRREGAYNEQFF. Here the CDR3 DNA reads TGTGCCAGCAGCCGGAGAGAGGGTGCATACAATGAGCAGTTCTTC. Based on the CDR3 plus reference TRBV7-6 and TRBJ2-1, the full variable domain is GAGVSQSPRYKVTKRGQDVALRCDPISGHVSLYWYRQALGQGPEFLTYFNYEAQQDKSGLPNDRFSAERPEGSISTLTIQRTEQRDSAMYRCASSRREGAYNEQFFGPGTRLTVL.

This clonotype was counted many times. The genes are TRBV7-9 and TRBJ1-6, with 7 positions matching TRBD1. Germline V gene data show CDR1 as SEHNR and CDR2 as FQNEAQ (reference sequence). The CDR3 consists of 16 residues. With 5 bases clipped from V and 0 bases from J, the junction kept 4 bases outside the gene matches. The CDR3 bases are TGTGCCAGCAGCAGGGACAGCAGCTCCTATAATTCACCCCTCCACTTT. Translated, it gives CASSRDSSSYNSPLHF.

This clonotype has a count of ten or more. The chain recombines TRBV28 with TRBJ2-7, with D possibly being TRBD2 (5 bases). CDR1 and CDR2 (germline): MDHEN, SYDVKM. Trimming removed 4 bases at V and 7 bases at J, with 14 bases between. The CDR3 consists of 13 residues. This CDR3 reads CASSSSGEGEQYF. In nucleotides, the CDR3 is TGTGCCAGCAGTTCGTCCGGGGAAGGTGAGCAGTACTTC.

This clonotype was seen at least ten times. CDR3 coding DNA: TGCGCCAGCAGCGAGGGGGGCGAAACTAATGAAAAACTGTTTTTT. Its protein product is CASSEGGETNEKLFF. The chain couples TRBV5-1 to TRBJ1-4; D might be TRBD1 (6 bases). Trimming pared 4 bases from V and 1 base from J, leaving 11 bases between. The CDR3 is made up of 15 amino acids. Germline CDR1 reads SGHRS; CDR2 reads YFSETQ.

This clonotype was seen at least ten times. The V and J genes are TRBV20-1 and TRBJ2-3; 8 bases match TRBD1. CDR1 and CDR2 (germline): DFQATT, SNEGSKA (reference sequence). The CDR3 runs to 14 residues. V gave up 6 bases and J gave up 1 base; unmatched junction bases: 6. This chain's CDR3 is CSARKGQGTDTQYF. CDR3 DNA sequence: TGCAGTGCCCGGAAGGGACAGGGCACAGATACGCAGTATTTT.

This clonotype showed up many times. The J gene is TRBJ2-1, the V gene TRBV20-1, with D maybe TRBD2 (6 bases). V lost 3 bases and J 3 bases, leaving 12 bases between the germline ends. This CDR3 has 14 amino acids. Germline assignment: CDR1 DFQATT and CDR2 SNEGSKA (reference sequence). The CDR3 DNA reads TGCAGTGCTAGTGGGGACTCAAACTACAATGAGCAGTTCTTC. This encodes CSASGDSNYNEQFF.